One sample yielded the 32 T cell receptor beta chains listed below, sequenced in a study of T cells in Graves' hyperthyroidism and ophthalmopathy. Amplified regions were TCR beta CDR3 sequences from RNA transcripts. First-round RT-PCR with HTBI primers amplified the TCR CDR3 region. TCRdb analysed the multiplex PCR reads with MiXCR anew, one entry per CDR3 protein. The sample consists of some 800,000 distinct CDR3 sequences, 38% of them appearing once. The sample consisted of blood. The source of these receptors is a man aged 18 to 29 with Graves' hyperthyroidism.

This clonotype was recorded at least ten times. The V call is TRBV7-3, the J call TRBJ2-7; D is possibly TRBD1 or TRBD2 (5 bases each). The CDR3 consists of 14 residues. The germline V gene has CDR1 SGHTA and CDR2 FQGTGA. The V end was cut by 4 bases, the J end by 3 bases, with 13 bases between. CDR3 residues: CASSSRDRDYEQYF. The CDR3 nucleotides are TGTGCCAGCAGCTCCCGGGACCGAGACTACGAGCAGTACTTC.

In this sample, this clonotype turned up many times. This chain joins TRBV7-2 and TRBJ2-7; 8 nucleotides align to TRBD1. With 5 bases clipped from V and 6 bases from J, the junction kept 3 bases outside the gene matches. The CDR3 covers 12 residues. CDR1 is SGHTA and CDR2 is FQGNSA in the germline V gene. CDR3 nucleotides: TGTGCCAGCAGCCCAGGGGGCGCCGAGCAGTACTTC. Protein sequence: CASSPGGAEQYF.

Note on this clonotype: Because the CDR3's place on the DNA is in doubt, the DNA is left out and the CDR3 is given as listed by TCRdb. The CDR3 loop reads CASSFGRGSPISF. This sequence joins TRBV7-2 and TRBJ2-7; TRBD1, the table's D call, lacks a check against the DNA. The CDR3 has 13 amino acids, counting both end residues. Per the germline V gene, CDR1 is SGHTA and CDR2 is FQGNSA.

This clonotype has at least ten counts. This chain connects TRBV19 to TRBJ1-1; D gene uncertain. The length of the CDR3 is 11 residues. CDR1 and CDR2 from the germline V gene are LNHDA and SQIVND (reference sequence). V was trimmed by 6 bases and J by 11 bases, leaving 13 bases between them. The CDR3, as DNA: TGTGCCAGTAGACAATCGGCCGAGGCTTTCTTT. This gives the protein CASRQSAEAFF. Full variable domain (remainder filled in from reference TRBV19 and TRBJ1-1): DGGITQSPKYLFRKEGQNVTLSCEQNLNHDAMYWYRQDPGQGLRLIYYSQIVNDFQKGDIAEGYSVSREKKESFPLTVTSAQKNPTAFYLCASRQSAEAFFGQGTRLTVV.

This rearrangement joins TRBV7-2 to TRBJ1-4; D remains unclear. The V end lost 8 bases, the J end lost 10 bases, and 17 bases lay between the germline ends. Germline V gene lookup returns CDR1 SGHTA and CDR2 FQGNSA. This CDR3 has 13 amino acids. The CDR3: CASPWREGRKLFF. DNA for the CDR3: TGTGCCAGCCCGTGGAGGGAAGGTAGAAAACTGTTTTTT.

The chain is built from TRBV7-2 and TRBJ2-5; D remains ambiguous. CDR3 length: 13 residues. V was trimmed by 4 bases and J by 2 bases, leaving 8 bases between them. The germline CDR1 and CDR2 sequences are SGHTA and FQGNSA. The CDR3 sequence: CASSYDAQETQYF. The CDR3 nucleotides read TGTGCCAGCAGCTATGACGCGCAAGAGACCCAGTACTTC.

This clonotype was counted at least ten times. The chain links TRBV7-8 to TRBJ1-5; D not certain. The CDR3 length is 15 residues. Trimming shortened V by 1 base and J by 6 bases, and 13 bases separated the two germline ends. From germline, CDR1 is SGHVS and CDR2 FQNEAQ. The chain's CDR3 is CASSLVLATGQPQHF. The CDR3 DNA follows: TGTGCCAGCAGCTTAGTATTAGCTACGGGTCAGCCCCAGCATTTT.

This clonotype was seen at least ten times. The junction departs from germline at one end; a sequencing error may be responsible. J is TRBJ2-7 and V is TRBV7-9; D not certain. CDR1 SEHNR and CDR2 FQNEAQ come from the germline V gene (reference sequence). There are 10 residues in the CDR3. The CDR3: CASSLETQVF. DNA for the CDR3: TGTGCCAGCAGCTTAGAGACGCAAGTCTTC.

As regards this clonotype: Sequence at one end of the junction differs from germline and may be a read error. J is TRBJ2-5 and V is TRBV10-3; D might be TRBD1 or TRBD2, each matching 5 bases. There are 18 residues in the CDR3. CDR1 and CDR2 (germline): ENHRY, SYGVKD. CDR3 amino acids: CASSSRTPPWQGAETQYF. The CDR3 region has the DNA TGTGCCAGCAGTTCCCGAACCCCCCCGTGGCAGGGAGCAGAGACCCAGTACTTC.

The CDR3 DNA is TGCGCCAGCAGCTCGGGAGGCCTCTCCTACGAGCAGTACTTC. Protein product: CASSSGGLSYEQYF. The chain links TRBV4-1 to TRBJ2-7; TRBD2 aligns across 7 bases. The CDR3 extends over 14 amino acids. V lost 5 bases to trimming and J lost 0 bases; unmatched junction nucleotides: 4. Looked up from germline, CDR1 is MGHRA and CDR2 is YSYEKL.

As concerns this clonotype: One base away lies a much larger clone, so this may be a sequencing read error. The chain couples TRBV29-1 to TRBJ2-7, with 7 bases aligning to TRBD1. CDR1 and CDR2 (germline): SQVTM, ANQGSEA. The CDR3 is 14 amino acids. V gave up 3 bases and J gave up 6 bases; unmatched junction bases: 11. CDR3 in amino acids: CSVEETGTGGEQYF. The CDR3 coding sequence is TGCAGCGTTGAGGAGACAGGGACGGGTGGCGAGCAGTACTTC.

This clonotype showed up just a few times. The chain joins TRBV6-5 to TRBJ2-7, with D possibly matching TRBD2 (6 bases). Trimming took off 3 bases at V and 3 bases at J, with 12 bases between the two ends. The length of the CDR3 is 14 residues. The germline CDR1 and CDR2 sequences are MNHEY and SVGAGI. The CDR3: CASSYRDSIYEQYF. The CDR3 DNA follows: TGTGCCAGCAGTTATCGGGACTCGATCTACGAGCAGTACTTC.

The genes are TRBV12-3 or TRBV12-4 and TRBJ1-2, with D uncertain. Trimming pared 1 base from V and 4 bases from J, leaving 16 bases between. The CDR3 runs to 16 residues. For the CDR3, the DNA is TGTGCCAGCAGTTTAGATCCGGACCTGGAGGCCTATGGCTACACCTTC. Amino acid sequence: CASSLDPDLEAYGYTF.

The chain links TRBV24-1 to TRBJ2-5; 8 bases line up with TRBD2. Germline CDR1 reads KGHDR; CDR2 reads SFDVKD. The junction had 13 bases not matched to a gene; V was cut back by 9 bases and J by 5 bases. The CDR3 extends over 15 amino acids. CDR3 loop: CATGSSAGVGETQYF. The CDR3 nucleotides read TGTGCCACCGGCAGCTCAGCGGGGGTAGGGGAGACCCAGTACTTC.

This clonotype has at least ten counts. The rearrangement links TRBV7-8 to TRBJ1-5; D is unresolved. Germline loops: CDR1 SGHVS, CDR2 FQNEAQ. The CDR3 loop spans 12 amino acids. The V gene lost 0 bases and the J gene lost 7 bases, with 4 bases spanning the gap. DNA of the CDR3: TGTGCCAGCAGCTTAGCGATCCAGCCCCAGCATTTT. Protein product: CASSLAIQPQHF.

This clonotype was observed at least ten times. The J gene is TRBJ2-5, the V gene TRBV24-1; D is perhaps TRBD1 (6 bases). The V gene's germline CDR1 is KGHDR and CDR2 SFDVKD. This CDR3 spans 13 amino acids. Trimming cost V 7 bases and J 4 bases, with 12 bases left between them. CDR3 coding DNA: TGTGCCACCAGCGGGGCAGGGGCAGAGACCCAGTACTTC. Translated, it gives CATSGAGAETQYF.

This chain joins TRBV25-1 and TRBJ1-5; D gene unclear. V was cut by 9 bases and J by 9 bases, with 12 bases left in between. CDR1 and CDR2 from the germline V gene are MGHDK and SYGVNS. The CDR3 has 11 residues. The CDR3 is CARPHRGPQHF. Written as DNA, the CDR3 is TGTGCCAGGCCCCATCGCGGGCCCCAGCATTTT.

In its sample, this clonotype was seen once. The gene calls are TRBV11-2 and TRBJ1-2; TRBD1 is a possible D gene (6 bases). Germline lookup yields CDR1 SGHAT and CDR2 FQNNGV. The V end lost 1 base, the J end lost 4 bases, and 19 bases lay between the germline ends. The CDR3 runs to 17 residues. As DNA, the CDR3 is TGTGCCAGCAGCTTAGTCGGCACCGGGGACAAGGGCTATGGCTACACCTTC. This encodes CASSLVGTGDKGYGYTF.

In this sample, this clonotype turned up a few times. The chain uses TRBV20-1 and TRBJ2-2, with 10 bases that match TRBD2. CDR3 length: 15 residues. Germline assignment: CDR1 DFQATT and CDR2 SNEGSKA (reference sequence). Trimming cost V 6 bases and J 8 bases; bases outside gene matches: 12. The CDR3 nucleotides are TGCAGTGCCCCGTTGACTAGCGGGCTTGTTGGGGAGCTGTTTTTT. Encoded protein: CSAPLTSGLVGELFF.

This clonotype was found many times. The V gene is TRBV29-1, the J gene TRBJ2-2, with D possibly matching TRBD1 (6 bases). CDR1 SQVTM and CDR2 ANQGSEA come from the germline V gene. The CDR3 covers 15 residues. Trimming shortened V by 4 bases and J by 8 bases, and 20 bases separated the two germline ends. CDR3 residues: CSVAPDSGQVGELFF. CDR3 bases: TGCAGCGTTGCCCCGGACAGTGGTCAGGTTGGGGAGCTGTTTTTT.

The V call is TRBV5-8, the J call TRBJ1-6; perhaps TRBD1 as D (6 bases). Trimming shortened V by 1 base and J by 5 bases, and 10 bases separated the two germline ends. Germline values: CDR1 SGHTS, CDR2 YDEGEE. The CDR3 loop spans 15 amino acids. The DNA of the CDR3 is TGTGCCAGCAGCTTGAGCAGGGGCAATAATTCACCCCTCCACTTT. It is translated as CASSLSRGNNSPLHF.

This clonotype appeared many times. The J gene is TRBJ1-5, the V gene TRBV19; D is unresolved. The V end was cut by 3 bases, the J end by 6 bases, with 9 bases between. Germline lookup yields CDR1 LNHDA and CDR2 SQIVND (reference sequence). CDR3 length: 13 residues. The CDR3 here is CASSISGPQPQHF. The CDR3 DNA reads as TGTGCCAGTAGTATCTCGGGTCCTCAGCCCCAGCATTTT.

This clonotype was seen more than once but under ten times. The rearrangement uses TRBV20-1 and TRBJ2-6, with D possibly being TRBD1 or TRBD2 (6 bases each). From germline, CDR1 is DFQATT and CDR2 SNEGSKA (reference sequence). This CDR3 region has 16 residues. The V end lost 3 bases, the J end lost 4 bases, and 16 bases lay between the germline ends. The CDR3 is CSARSFGGGGANVLTF. The CDR3 region has the DNA TGCAGTGCTAGGAGCTTCGGGGGCGGCGGGGCCAACGTCCTGACTTTC.

This chain uses TRBV29-1 with TRBJ1-1, with a weak D call TRBD1 (6 bases). Germline lookup yields CDR1 SQVTM and CDR2 ANQGSEA. Deletions cut 6 bases from V and 5 bases from J, with 16 bases between. This CDR3 spans 13 amino acids. In DNA, the CDR3 is TGCAGCGTCCGAGAGGGGGGCATTACTGAAGCTTTCTTT. Translation gives CSVREGGITEAFF. Filled out from reference TRBV29-1 and TRBJ1-1, the complete variable domain reads SAVISQKPSRDICQRGTSLTIQCQVDSQVTMMFWYRQQPGQSLTLIATANQGSEATYESGFVIDKFPISRPNLTFSTLTVSNMSPEDSSIYLCSVREGGITEAFFGQGTRLTVV.

As for this clonotype: Mismatch with germline at one junction end may stem from a read error. The V call is TRBV4-1, the J call TRBJ2-5; 12 bases are a match to TRBD2. The CDR3 has 16 amino acids. CDR1 and CDR2 (germline): MGHRA, YSYEKL. The CDR3: CASSGGLAGDIETQYF. CDR3 sequence (DNA): TGTGCCAGCAGCGGGGGACTAGCGGGCGACATCGAGACCCAGTACTTC.

In its sample, this clonotype was seen a few times. This chain connects TRBV12-3 or TRBV12-4 to TRBJ2-2; perhaps TRBD2 as D (6 bases). This CDR3 has 11 residues. Deletions cut 7 bases from V and 10 bases from J, with 10 bases between. CDR3 bases: TGTGCCAGCACCCCGGGGGTGGAGCTGTTTTTT. Encoded protein: CASTPGVELFF.

This clonotype was recorded at least ten times. This chain joins TRBV10-3 and TRBJ2-5; D uncertain. Between the trimmed V and J ends, which lost 2 bases and 3 bases, there was a span of 7 bases. The germline gives CDR1 ENHRY, CDR2 SYGVKD. CDR3 length equals 13 residues. CDR3 nucleotides: TGTGCCATCAGTGAGCAGCCCGAAGAGACCCAGTACTTC. The encoded protein is CAISEQPEETQYF.

A few counts support this clonotype. V is TRBV19 and J is TRBJ2-7; D is perhaps TRBD1 or TRBD2 (5 bases each). The CDR3 is made up of 13 amino acids. CDR1 is LNHDA and CDR2 is SQIVND in the germline V gene (reference sequence). V was shortened by 9 bases and J by 7 bases, with 19 bases between the two germline ends. CDR3 DNA: TGTGCCAGCATGGGACCTGTAGGGAAGGAGCAGTACTTC. It specifies CASMGPVGKEQYF.

This clonotype has a handful of counts. V is TRBV6-5 and J is TRBJ1-1; maybe TRBD1 (5 bases). V was clipped by 4 bases and J by 4 bases, with 10 bases between them. Germline assignment: CDR1 MNHEY and CDR2 SVGAGI. The CDR3 is 13 residues long. CDR3 nucleotides: TGTGCCAGCAGTTGGACCCAGGGCACTGAAGCTTTCTTT. Translated, it gives CASSWTQGTEAFF.

This clonotype was observed at least ten times. The V and J genes are TRBV6-6 and TRBJ1-5, with D hard to call. Germline V CDR1 and CDR2: MNHNY, SVGAGI (reference sequence). The CDR3 covers 13 residues. Trimming stripped 5 bases from V and 7 bases from J, with 12 bases between. CDR3 region: CASSEELRQPQHF. The DNA of the CDR3 is TGTGCCAGCAGTGAGGAGTTACGGCAGCCCCAGCATTTT.

V gene TRBV12-3 or TRBV12-4 combines with J gene TRBJ1-1; 9 positions match TRBD1. V was clipped by 4 bases and J by 6 bases; unmatched bases: 9. The CDR3 extends over 15 amino acids. For the CDR3, the DNA is TGTGCCAGCAGTTCCCGGACAGGGGCGATGGCTGAAGCTTTCTTT. Its translation is CASSSRTGAMAEAFF.

The chain uses TRBV5-5 and TRBJ2-7; D is undetermined. Trimming stripped 0 bases from V and 3 bases from J, with 13 bases between. The CDR3 loop spans 15 amino acids. Germline V gene sequence: CDR1 SGHKS, CDR2 YYEKEE (reference sequence). The CDR3 region is CASSLEWAENYEQYF. The CDR3 region has the DNA TGTGCCAGCAGCTTGGAATGGGCGGAGAACTACGAGCAGTACTTC.